What follows are 8 T cell receptor beta chains derived from one specimen sequenced in a study of cytomegalovirus exposure and HLA in healthy donors. Use of 60 Vbeta and 13 Jbeta primers characterized the PCR. Sequenced by immunoSEQ multiplex PCR; TCRdb stores in-frame clones only, minus some. This listing includes tens of thousands of clones. Sequenced material: PBMCs. Receptors were obtained from a woman aged 25 to 39 in good health and CMV-seronegative.

This rearrangement joins TRBV6-1 to TRBJ2-7, with 9 bases aligning to TRBD2. The CDR3 totals 15 residues. The trim removed 1 base at V and 5 bases at J, leaving 6 bases unmatched. CDR1 is MNHNS, CDR2 SASEGT, per germline. The CDR3 spells CASSEEAGGPNEQYF. CDR3 DNA: TGTGCCAGCAGTGAAGAAGCGGGGGGCCCCAACGAGCAGTACTTC.

The V gene is TRBV6-5, the J gene TRBJ2-1, with 9 bases matching TRBD1. Germline loops: CDR1 MNHEY, CDR2 SVGAGI. The CDR3 loop spans 15 amino acids. J gave up 7 bases and V 6 bases, and 10 bases lay outside the gene matches. CDR3 protein: CASSPRQGGRNEQFF. The CDR3 region has the DNA TGTGCCAGCAGCCCTCGACAGGGGGGTAGGAATGAGCAGTTCTTC.

The chain links TRBV5-6 to TRBJ1-2; D is uncertain. Germline V gene lookup returns CDR1 SGHDT and CDR2 YYEEEE. The V end lost 0 bases, the J end lost 4 bases, and 4 bases lay between the germline ends. This CDR3 has 12 residues. The CDR3 is CASSLGSYGYTF. The CDR3 nucleotides are TGTGCCAGCAGCTTGGGGAGCTATGGCTACACCTTC. The full variable domain, with the rest looked up from reference TRBV5-6 and TRBJ1-2, is DAGVTQSPTHLIKTRGQQVTLRCSPKSGHDTVSWYQQALGQGPQFIFQYYEEEERQRGNFPDRFSGHQFPNYSSELNVNALLLGDSALYLCASSLGSYGYTFGSGTRLTVV.

On this clone itself: One junction end disagrees with the germline gene, perhaps due to a read error. V usage is TRBV6-1 and J usage is TRBJ1-1; D is unclear. CDR3 length: 11 residues. Germline loops: CDR1 MNHNS, CDR2 SASEGT. The CDR3 here is CASSEVESPVF. The CDR3 DNA reads TGTGCCAGCAGTGAAGTGGAGTCCCCCGTATTT.

CDR3 protein: CASSEREVAGLAKNIQYF. The CDR3 region has the DNA TGTGCCAGCAGTGAAAGAGAGGTGGCGGGGCTAGCCAAAAACATTCAGTACTTC. The chain is built from TRBV6-1 and TRBJ2-4, with D tentatively TRBD2 (6 bases). V gave up 2 bases and J gave up 0 bases, with 17 bases separating them. The CDR3 has 18 amino acids. Germline CDR1 reads MNHNS; CDR2 reads SASEGT.

The chain is built from TRBV5-1 and TRBJ1-2, with D possibly TRBD1 on 6 matching bases. The germline gives CDR1 SGHRS, CDR2 YFSETQ. This CDR3 region has 14 residues. V lost 5 bases, J lost 1 base, and 12 bases lay in between. The CDR3 here is CASRPNRDNYGYTF. In nucleotides, the CDR3 is TGCGCCAGCAGACCCAACAGGGATAACTATGGCTACACCTTC.

V usage is TRBV6-1 and J usage is TRBJ2-5, with D possibly TRBD2 on 6 matching bases. The CDR3 consists of 15 residues. Trimming stripped 4 bases from V and 5 bases from J, with 17 bases between. Germline CDR1 reads MNHNS; CDR2 reads SASEGT. As DNA, the CDR3 is TGTGCCAGCAGTGTTGGAGGCGGGATATTGGAGACCCAGTACTTC. The encoded protein is CASSVGGGILETQYF.

The V call is TRBV5-1, the J call TRBJ2-1, with 8 bases fitting TRBD2. The germline gives CDR1 SGHRS, CDR2 YFSETQ. The CDR3 spans 16 residues. Trimming at V came to 0 bases and at J to 6 bases, leaving 8 bases not matched to a gene. The CDR3: CASSLARVAGRNEQFF. As DNA, the CDR3 is TGCGCCAGCAGCTTGGCCCGGGTAGCGGGACGCAATGAGCAGTTCTTC.